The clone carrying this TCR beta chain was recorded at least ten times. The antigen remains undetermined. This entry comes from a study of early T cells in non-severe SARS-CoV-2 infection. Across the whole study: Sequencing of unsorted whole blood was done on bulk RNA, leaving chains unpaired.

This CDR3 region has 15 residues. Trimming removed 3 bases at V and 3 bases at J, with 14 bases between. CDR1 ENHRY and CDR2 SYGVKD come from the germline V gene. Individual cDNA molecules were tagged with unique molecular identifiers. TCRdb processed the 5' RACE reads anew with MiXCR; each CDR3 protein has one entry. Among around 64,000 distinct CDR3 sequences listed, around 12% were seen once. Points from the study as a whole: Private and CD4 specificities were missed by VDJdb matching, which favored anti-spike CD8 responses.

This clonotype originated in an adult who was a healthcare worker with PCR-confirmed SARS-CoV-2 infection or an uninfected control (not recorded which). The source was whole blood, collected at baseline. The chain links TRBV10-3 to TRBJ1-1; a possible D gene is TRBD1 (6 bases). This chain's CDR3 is CAISEHRERDTEAFF. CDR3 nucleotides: TGTGCCATCAGTGAACACAGGGAGAGAGACACTGAAGCTTTCTTT.